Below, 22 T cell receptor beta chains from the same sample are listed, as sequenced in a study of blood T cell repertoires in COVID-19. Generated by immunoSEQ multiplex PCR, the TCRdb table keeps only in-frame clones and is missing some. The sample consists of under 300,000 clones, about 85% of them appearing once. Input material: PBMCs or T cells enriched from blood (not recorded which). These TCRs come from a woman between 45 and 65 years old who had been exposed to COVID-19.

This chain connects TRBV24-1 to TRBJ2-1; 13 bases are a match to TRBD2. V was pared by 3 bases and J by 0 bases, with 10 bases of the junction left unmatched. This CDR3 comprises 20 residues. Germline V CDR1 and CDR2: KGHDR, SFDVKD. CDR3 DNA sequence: TGTGCCACCAGTGATCAGACTAGCGGGGGGTCCGGGGGCTCCTACAATGAGCAGTTCTTC. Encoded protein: CATSDQTSGGSGGSYNEQFF.

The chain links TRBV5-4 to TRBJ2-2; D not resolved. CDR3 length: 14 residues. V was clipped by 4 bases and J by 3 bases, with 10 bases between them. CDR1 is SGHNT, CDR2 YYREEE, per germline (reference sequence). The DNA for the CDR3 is TGTGCCAGCAGCGCGAAAATGGACACCGGGGAGCTGTTTTTT. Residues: CASSAKMDTGELFF.

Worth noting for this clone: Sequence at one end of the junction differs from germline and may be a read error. The chain's CDR3 is CASTQRLAGGYCTDTQYF. CDR3 sequence (DNA): TGTGCCAGCACCCAACGATTAGCGGGGGGGTACTGCACAGATACGCAGTATTTT. The chain employs TRBV3-1 (or the pseudogene TRBV3-2) and TRBJ2-3, with 11 bases aligning to TRBD2. Germline lookup yields CDR1 LGHDT and CDR2 YNNKEL (reference sequence). The CDR3 sequence is 18 residues long.

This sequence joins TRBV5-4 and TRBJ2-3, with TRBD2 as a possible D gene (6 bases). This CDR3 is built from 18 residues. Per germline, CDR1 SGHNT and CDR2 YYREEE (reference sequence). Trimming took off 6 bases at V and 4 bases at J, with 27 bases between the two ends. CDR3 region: CASTPRVSQGLSADTQYF. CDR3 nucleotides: TGTGCCAGCACCCCCCGGGTCTCCCAGGGACTTTCTGCAGATACGCAGTATTTT.

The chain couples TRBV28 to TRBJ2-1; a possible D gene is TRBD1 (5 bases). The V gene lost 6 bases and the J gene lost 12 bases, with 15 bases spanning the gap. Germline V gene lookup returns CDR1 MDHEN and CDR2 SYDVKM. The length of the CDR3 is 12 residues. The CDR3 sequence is CASSQTAVGQFF. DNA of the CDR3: TGTGCCAGCAGCCAGACAGCCGTGGGGCAGTTCTTC.

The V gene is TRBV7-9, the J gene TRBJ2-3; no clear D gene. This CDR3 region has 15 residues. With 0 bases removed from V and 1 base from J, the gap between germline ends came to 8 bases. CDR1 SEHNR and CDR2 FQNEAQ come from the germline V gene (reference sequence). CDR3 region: CASSLATTRTDTQYF. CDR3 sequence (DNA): TGTGCCAGCAGCTTAGCGACAACCCGCACAGATACGCAGTATTTT. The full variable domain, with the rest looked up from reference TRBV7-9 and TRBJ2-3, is DTGVSQNPRHKITKRGQNVTFRCDPISEHNRLYWYRQTLGQGPEFLTYFQNEAQLEKSRLLSDRFSAERPKGSFSTLEIQRTEQGDSAMYLCASSLATTRTDTQYFGPGTRLTVL.

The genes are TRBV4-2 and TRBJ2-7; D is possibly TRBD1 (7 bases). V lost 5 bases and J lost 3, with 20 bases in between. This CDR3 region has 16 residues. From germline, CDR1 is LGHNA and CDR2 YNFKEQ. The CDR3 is CASSKQLAGGLYEQYF. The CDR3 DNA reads TGTGCCAGCAGCAAGCAGCTAGCAGGGGGACTCTACGAGCAGTACTTC.

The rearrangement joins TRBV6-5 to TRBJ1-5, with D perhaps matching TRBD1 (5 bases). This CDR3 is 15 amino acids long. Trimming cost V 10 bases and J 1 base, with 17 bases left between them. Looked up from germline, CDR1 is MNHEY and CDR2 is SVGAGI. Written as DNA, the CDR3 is TGTGCCACTCACCAGGGCGCTCGGAGCAATCAGCCCCAGCATTTT. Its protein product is CATHQGARSNQPQHF.

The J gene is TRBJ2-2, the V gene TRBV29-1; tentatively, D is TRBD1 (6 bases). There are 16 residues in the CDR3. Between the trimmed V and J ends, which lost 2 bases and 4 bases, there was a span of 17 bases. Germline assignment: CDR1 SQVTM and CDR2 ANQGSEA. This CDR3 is CSVERGNGVGTGELFF. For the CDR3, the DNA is TGCAGCGTTGAAAGGGGGAACGGGGTCGGCACCGGGGAGCTGTTTTTT.

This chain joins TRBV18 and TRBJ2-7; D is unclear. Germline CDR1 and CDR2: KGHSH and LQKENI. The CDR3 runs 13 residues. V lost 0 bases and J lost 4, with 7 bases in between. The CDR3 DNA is TGTGCCAGCTCACCACCAAACTTATACGAGCAGTACTTC. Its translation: CASSPPNLYEQYF.

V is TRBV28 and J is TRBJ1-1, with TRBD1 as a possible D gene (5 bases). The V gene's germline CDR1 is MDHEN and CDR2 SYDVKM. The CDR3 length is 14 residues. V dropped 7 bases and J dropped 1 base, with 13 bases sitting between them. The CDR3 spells CASILRGWNTEAFF. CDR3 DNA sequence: TGTGCCAGCATCCTCCGGGGGTGGAACACTGAAGCTTTCTTT.

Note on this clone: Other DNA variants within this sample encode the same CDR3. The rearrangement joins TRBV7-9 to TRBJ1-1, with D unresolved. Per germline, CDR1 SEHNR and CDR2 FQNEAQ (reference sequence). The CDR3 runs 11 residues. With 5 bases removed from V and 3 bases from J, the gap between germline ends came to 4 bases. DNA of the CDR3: TGTGCCAGCAGCCTCGACACTGAAGCTTTCTTT. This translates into CASSLDTEAFF.

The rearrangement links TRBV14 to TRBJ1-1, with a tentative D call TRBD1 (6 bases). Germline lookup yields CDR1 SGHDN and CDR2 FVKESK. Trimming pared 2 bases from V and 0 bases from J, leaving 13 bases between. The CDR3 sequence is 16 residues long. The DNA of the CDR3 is TGTGCCAGCAGCCAAAGGGCCGGACAGATGAACACTGAAGCTTTCTTT. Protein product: CASSQRAGQMNTEAFF.

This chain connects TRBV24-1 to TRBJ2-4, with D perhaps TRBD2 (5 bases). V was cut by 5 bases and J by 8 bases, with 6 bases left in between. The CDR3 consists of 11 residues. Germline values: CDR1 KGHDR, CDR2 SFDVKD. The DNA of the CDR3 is TGTGCCACCAGTGTGGGAGACATTCAGTACTTC. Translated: CATSVGDIQYF.

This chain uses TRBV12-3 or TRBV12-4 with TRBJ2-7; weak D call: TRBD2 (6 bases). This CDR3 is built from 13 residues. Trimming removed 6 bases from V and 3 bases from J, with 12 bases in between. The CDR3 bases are TGTGCCAGCAGATACCGGGACTTCTACGAGCAGTACTTC. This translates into CASRYRDFYEQYF.

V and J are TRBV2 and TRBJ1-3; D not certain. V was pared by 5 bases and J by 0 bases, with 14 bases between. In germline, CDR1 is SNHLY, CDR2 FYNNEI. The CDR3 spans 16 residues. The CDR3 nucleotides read TGTGCCAGCAGTCCCGACACGATGAGCTCTGGAAACACCATATATTTT. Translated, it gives CASSPDTMSSGNTIYF. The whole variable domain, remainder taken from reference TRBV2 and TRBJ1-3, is EPEVTQTPSHQVTQMGQEVILRCVPISNHLYFYWYRQILGQKVEFLVSFYNNEISEKSEIFDDQFSVERPDGSNFTLKIRSTKLEDSAMYFCASSPDTMSSGNTIYFGEGSWLTVV.

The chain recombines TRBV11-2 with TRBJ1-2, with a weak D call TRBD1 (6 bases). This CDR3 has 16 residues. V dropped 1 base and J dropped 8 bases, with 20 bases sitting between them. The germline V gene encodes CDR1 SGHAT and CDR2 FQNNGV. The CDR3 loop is CASSLAIPTGTGGYTF. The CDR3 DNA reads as TGTGCCAGCAGCTTAGCAATTCCAACAGGGACGGGGGGCTACACCTTC.

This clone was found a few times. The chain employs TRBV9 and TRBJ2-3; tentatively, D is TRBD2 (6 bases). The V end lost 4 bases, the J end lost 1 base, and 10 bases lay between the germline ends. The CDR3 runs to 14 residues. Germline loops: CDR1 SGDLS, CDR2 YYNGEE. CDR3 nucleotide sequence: TGTGCCAGCAGCCCCCGCGGGGGCACAGATACGCAGTATTTT. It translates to CASSPRGGTDTQYF.

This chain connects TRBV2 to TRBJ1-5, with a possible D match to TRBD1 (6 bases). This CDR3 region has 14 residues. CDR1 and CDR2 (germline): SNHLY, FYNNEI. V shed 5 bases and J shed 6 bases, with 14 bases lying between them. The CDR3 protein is CASSREQGTQPQHF. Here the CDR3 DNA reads TGTGCCAGCAGTCGGGAACAGGGAACTCAGCCCCAGCATTTT.

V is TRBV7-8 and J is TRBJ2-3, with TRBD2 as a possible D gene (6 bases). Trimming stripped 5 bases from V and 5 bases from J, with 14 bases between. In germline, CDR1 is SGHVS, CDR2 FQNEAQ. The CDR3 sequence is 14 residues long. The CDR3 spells CASSHWTMGDTQYF. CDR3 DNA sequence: TGTGCCAGCAGCCATTGGACTATGGGAGATACGCAGTATTTT.

CDR3 region: CASSVVGGYGYTF. The CDR3 DNA reads as TGTGCCAGCAGCGTAGTCGGGGGCTATGGCTACACCTTC. The chain recombines TRBV9 with TRBJ1-2, with a possible D match to TRBD1 (5 bases). The CDR3 spans 13 residues. Trimming left V 0 bases short and J 4 bases short, with 7 bases between. CDR1 is SGDLS and CDR2 is YYNGEE in the germline V gene.

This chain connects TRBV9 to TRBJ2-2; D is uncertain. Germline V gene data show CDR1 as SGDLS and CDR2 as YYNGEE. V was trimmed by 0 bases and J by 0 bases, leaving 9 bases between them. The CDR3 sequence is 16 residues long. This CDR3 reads CASSVVGGPNTGELFF. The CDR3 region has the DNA TGTGCCAGCAGCGTAGTCGGCGGCCCGAACACCGGGGAGCTGTTTTTT.